This T cell receptor (beta chain) is from a study of PD-L1 blockade in urothelial cancer. The wider study: Patients went on atezolizumab in about 2014, receiving 1,200 mg intravenously every 3 weeks. Typically, measured as a median, blood samples had 130,000 to 150,000 T cells. Analyzed time points were 3 weeks (second dose) and 6 weeks after therapy began. Study observations and caveats: Durable benefit was linked to greater 3-week expansion of tumor-associated blood clones.

Time point indicated: peripheral blood 6 weeks after treatment start. The CDR3 is made up of 14 amino acids. V gave up 5 bases and J gave up 5 bases, with 15 bases separating them. The V gene's germline CDR1 is SEHNR and CDR2 FQNEAQ (reference sequence). Generated by immunoSEQ multiplex PCR, the TCRdb table keeps only in-frame clones and is missing some. The sample lists some 110,000 clones; about 91% were seen once. Regarding this clone: Its specificity is unknown.

The starting material was PBMCs, obtained around atezolizumab (anti-PD-L1) treatment. This TCR was sampled from a man between 60 and 75 years old with urothelial cancer. This chain uses TRBV7-9 with TRBJ2-5; perhaps TRBD2 as D (6 bases). CDR3 residues: CASSPGHGGETQYF. As DNA, the CDR3 is TGTGCCAGCAGCCCCGGACATGGGGGGGAGACCCAGTACTTC.